The text below deals with one T cell receptor beta chain. What it binds is unknown. The sample originates from a study of shared clonotypes between healthy human individuals. General study results and limits: Researchers found naive subsets generally carried larger estimated richness than memory subsets.

The input for sorted-subset replicate PCRs was about 210 ng DNA, 25,000 to 30,000 T cell genomes. Some clones are missing from TCRdb's copy, which holds only in-frame ones; the method was immunoSEQ multiplex PCR. The table records roughly 1 million clones, about 84% of them present only once. Material: memory CD4+ T cells from PBMCs. This sample's subset: CD45RA-negative fraction. This receptor was taken from a man between 18 and 35 years old in good health. Some clones in this sample may be carry-over from other donors' samples.

The CDR3 DNA reads as TGTGCCAGCAGCCCCGGGCAGGGGCTAAATCAGCCCCAGCATTTT. Translation gives CASSPGQGLNQPQHF. J is TRBJ1-5 and V is TRBV7-6, with a weak D call TRBD1 (6 bases). The CDR3 has 15 residues. V was trimmed by 5 bases and J by 4 bases, leaving 15 bases between them. Germline V lookup: CDR1 SGHVS, CDR2 FNYEAQ.